This TCR beta chain was found in a study of blood T cell repertoires in COVID-19. TCRdb's table, derived via immunoSEQ multiplex PCR, lists solely in-frame clones and lacks some. The repertoire has around 280,000 clones, around 85% of them found once; the top ten carry around 2.1%. The CDR3 sequence is 16 residues long. Germline V gives CDR1 KGHSH, CDR2 LQKENI. J lost 2 bases, V lost 3 bases, and 7 bases had no gene match. The sample taken for sequencing was peripheral blood. The genes are TRBV18 and TRBJ2-3, with 8 nucleotides matching TRBD2. The receptor's source is a woman aged 30 to 39 who had recovered from COVID-19. CDR3 loop: CASSPTRGVFTDTQYF. The CDR3 DNA sequence: TGTGCCAGCTCACCCACGCGGGGGGTGTTCACAGATACGCAGTATTTT.